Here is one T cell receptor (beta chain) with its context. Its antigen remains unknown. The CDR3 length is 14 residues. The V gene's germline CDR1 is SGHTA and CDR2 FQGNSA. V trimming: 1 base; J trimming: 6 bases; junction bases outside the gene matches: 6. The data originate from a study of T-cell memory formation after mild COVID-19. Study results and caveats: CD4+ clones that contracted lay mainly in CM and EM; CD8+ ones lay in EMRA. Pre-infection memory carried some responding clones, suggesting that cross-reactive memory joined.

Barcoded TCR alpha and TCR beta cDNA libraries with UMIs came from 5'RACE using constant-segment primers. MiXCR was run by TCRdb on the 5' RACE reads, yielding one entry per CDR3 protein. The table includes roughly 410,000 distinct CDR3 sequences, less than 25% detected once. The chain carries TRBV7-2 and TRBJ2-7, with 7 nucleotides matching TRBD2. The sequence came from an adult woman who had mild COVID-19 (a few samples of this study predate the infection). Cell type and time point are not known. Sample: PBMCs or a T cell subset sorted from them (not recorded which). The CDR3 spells CASSLERAGSEQYF. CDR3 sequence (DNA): TGTGCCAGCAGCTTAGAACGAGCGGGGAGCGAGCAGTACTTC.